These 8 T cell receptor beta chains came from one sample sequenced in a study of T-cell reconstitution after alpha-beta-depleted transplantation in children. For TCRbeta, the library was prepared with unique molecular identifiers. TCRdb fed the PCR reads into MiXCR, producing one record per CDR3 protein. The sample carries approximately 430,000 distinct CDR3 sequences, roughly 15% recorded once. The specimen was PBMCs, mostly from graft donor cells, collected 360 days after TCRalphabeta/CD19-depleted stem cell transplant. Receptors originate from a boy under two years old who had a stem cell transplant for Wiskott-Aldrich syndrome, so the T cells may come from the graft donor.

CDR3 bases: TGTGCCAGCAGCTTAGGTGCGGGGGGCCGCACAGATACGCAGTATTTT. Translating gives CASSLGAGGRTDTQYF. The chain employs TRBV7-9 and TRBJ2-3; 8 nucleotides line up with TRBD2. With V trimmed by 1 base and J by 1 base, 4 bases remained unmatched. The CDR3 runs 16 residues. The germline V gene encodes CDR1 SEHNR and CDR2 FQNEAQ (reference sequence).

This clonotype occurred a few times. This chain joins TRBV5-1 and TRBJ2-1, with 7 bases lining up with TRBD2. The germline gives CDR1 SGHRS, CDR2 YFSETQ. V was clipped by 7 bases and J by 7 bases; unmatched bases: 11. This CDR3 spans 14 amino acids. CDR3 coding DNA: TGCGCCAGCGGGAGGGCCTTGGGTTTAAATGAGCAGTTCTTC. This encodes CASGRALGLNEQFF.

The rearrangement joins TRBV9 to TRBJ2-1; D remains ambiguous. Trimming took 0 bases from V and 3 from J, leaving 19 bases between them. The CDR3 is 18 residues long. Germline V gene data show CDR1 as SGDLS and CDR2 as YYNGEE. The CDR3 sequence is CASSVEPEIAVSYNEQFF. The DNA of the CDR3 is TGTGCCAGCAGCGTAGAACCGGAGATTGCTGTAAGCTACAATGAGCAGTTCTTC.

This clonotype was counted only a few times. The rearrangement links TRBV6-2 or TRBV6-3 to TRBJ1-6, with a weak D call TRBD1 (6 bases). Trimming cost V 4 bases and J 8 bases, with 12 bases left between them. The CDR3 sequence is 14 residues long. CDR1 is MNHEY, CDR2 SVGEGT, per germline. The CDR3 DNA reads TGTGCCAGCAGTTTCGACAGGCCTTATTCACCCCTCCACTTT. Translated, it gives CASSFDRPYSPLHF.

V is TRBV12-3 or TRBV12-4 and J is TRBJ2-1; D not resolved. CDR3 length equals 12 residues. V lost 6 bases and J 15 bases, leaving 18 bases between the germline ends. This CDR3 reads CASSRISSWTFF. CDR3 nucleotide sequence: TGTGCCAGCAGCCGCATTAGCAGTTGGACGTTCTTC.

This clonotype was seen only a few times. The V and J genes are TRBV10-3 and TRBJ2-1, with 9 bases matching TRBD2. Germline V gene data show CDR1 as ENHRY and CDR2 as SYGVKD. J lost 7 bases, V lost 3 bases, and 7 bases had no gene match. The CDR3 contains 15 residues. The chain's CDR3 is CAISDWGLAENEQFF. CDR3 bases: TGTGCCATCAGTGATTGGGGACTAGCAGAAAATGAGCAGTTCTTC.

This chain connects TRBV5-1 to TRBJ2-1; possibly TRBD2 for D (6 bases). Per germline, CDR1 SGHRS and CDR2 YFSETQ. This CDR3 is 16 amino acids long. Between the trimmed V and J ends, which lost 2 bases and 3 bases, there was a span of 15 bases. The CDR3 spells CASSLMGGVVYNEQFF. CDR3 coding DNA: TGCGCCAGCAGCTTAATGGGCGGGGTCGTCTACAATGAGCAGTTCTTC.

This clonotype occurred a few times. The V gene is TRBV27, the J gene TRBJ2-7; no clear D. The ends were cut back, 8 bases at V and 0 bases at J, with 11 bases in the middle. Germline V lookup: CDR1 MNHEY, CDR2 SMNVEV (reference sequence). The CDR3 contains 13 residues. The CDR3 is CASGRVSSYEQYF. The CDR3 DNA sequence: TGTGCCAGCGGAAGGGTCAGCTCCTACGAGCAGTACTTC.